This T cell receptor (beta chain) was identified during a study of shared clonotypes between healthy human individuals. Genomic DNA came from around 84 million PBMCs in unsorted samples. The V gene's germline CDR1 is MNHEY and CDR2 SVGAGI. Trimming at V came to 4 bases and at J to 1 base, leaving 1 base not matched to a gene. The CDR3 is 14 residues long. Only a few counts were recorded for this clone. TCRdb keeps only in-frame clones here, not all; method: immunoSEQ multiplex PCR. The sample consists of some 500,000 clones, roughly four fifths of them appearing once. This chain uses TRBV6-5 with TRBJ2-5; 9 bases align to TRBD1. Material: PBMCs. The TCR comes from a woman aged 40 to 50 in good health. Some clones in this sample may be carry-over from other donors' samples. The CDR3 here is CASSSQGAQETQYF. DNA of the CDR3: TGTGCCAGCAGTTCACAGGGGGCCCAAGAGACCCAGTACTTC.